One sample yielded the 2 T cell receptor beta chains listed below, sequenced in a study of OX40 agonist ivuxolimab in advanced cancers. The protocol was immunoSEQ multiplex PCR, while the TCRdb copy is restricted to in-frame clones and leaves out a portion. Here the sample spans 98,000 or so clones, roughly 80% being singletons. The sequences come from CD4+ or CD8+ T cells sorted from blood, collected in a trial of the OX40 agonist ivuxolimab. The receptor source for this set is an adult with an advanced solid tumor such as melanoma, head and neck, liver or kidney cancer.

This sequence joins TRBV5-5 and TRBJ1-2; D is uncertain. The CDR3 runs to 14 residues. With 0 bases removed from V and 2 bases from J, the gap between germline ends came to 8 bases. Looked up from germline, CDR1 is SGHKS and CDR2 is YYEKEE (reference sequence). As DNA, the CDR3 is TGTGCCAGCAGCTTGGCCCTGGGGAACTATGGCTACACCTTC. It codes for CASSLALGNYGYTF.

The CDR3 here is CASSSRTAPYGYTF. CDR3 DNA sequence: TGTGCCAGCAGTTCCCGGACAGCCCCTTATGGCTACACCTTC. The chain is built from TRBV6-6 and TRBJ1-2; TRBD1 is a possible D gene (6 bases). V was pared by 4 bases and J by 5 bases, with 14 bases between. This CDR3 spans 14 amino acids. CDR1 and CDR2 (germline): MNHNY, SVGAGI (reference sequence).